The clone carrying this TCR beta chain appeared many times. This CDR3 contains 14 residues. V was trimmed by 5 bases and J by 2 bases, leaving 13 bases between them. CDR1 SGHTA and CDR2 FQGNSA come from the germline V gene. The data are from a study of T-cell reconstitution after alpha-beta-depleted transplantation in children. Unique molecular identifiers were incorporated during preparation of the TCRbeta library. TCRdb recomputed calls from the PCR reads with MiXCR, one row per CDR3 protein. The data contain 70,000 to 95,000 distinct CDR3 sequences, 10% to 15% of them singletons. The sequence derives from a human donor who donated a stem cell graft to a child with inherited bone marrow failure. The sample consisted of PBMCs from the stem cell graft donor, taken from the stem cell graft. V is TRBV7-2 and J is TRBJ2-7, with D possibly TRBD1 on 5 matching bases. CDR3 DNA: TGTGCCAGCAGCCCGCAGGACACCACCTACGAGCAGTACTTC. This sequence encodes CASSPQDTTYEQYF.